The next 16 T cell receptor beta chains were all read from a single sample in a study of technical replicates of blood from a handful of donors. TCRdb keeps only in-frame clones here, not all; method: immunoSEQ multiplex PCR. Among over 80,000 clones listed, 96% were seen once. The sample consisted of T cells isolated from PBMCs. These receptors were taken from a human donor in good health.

The CDR3 spells CASSDGYLGGRLGNTIYF. CDR3 nucleotides: TGTGCCAGCAGTGATGGGTATCTGGGGGGACGCCTCGGAAACACCATATATTTT. The chain joins TRBV6-1 to TRBJ1-3, with D possibly matching TRBD1 (5 bases). Trimming took off 3 bases at V and 4 bases at J, with 22 bases between the two ends. The CDR3 runs 18 residues. Germline assignment: CDR1 MNHNS and CDR2 SASEGT.

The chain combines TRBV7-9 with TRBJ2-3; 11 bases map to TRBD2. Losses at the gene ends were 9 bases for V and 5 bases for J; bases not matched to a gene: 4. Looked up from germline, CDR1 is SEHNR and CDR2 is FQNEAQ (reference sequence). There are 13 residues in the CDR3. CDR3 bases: TGTGCCAGAGGGACTAGCGGAGGAGATACGCAGTATTTT. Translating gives CARGTSGGDTQYF. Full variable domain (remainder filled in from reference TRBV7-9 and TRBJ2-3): DTGVSQNPRHKITKRGQNVTFRCDPISEHNRLYWYRQTLGQGPEFLTYFQNEAQLEKSRLLSDRFSAERPKGSFSTLEIQRTEQGDSAMYLCARGTSGGDTQYFGPGTRLTVL.

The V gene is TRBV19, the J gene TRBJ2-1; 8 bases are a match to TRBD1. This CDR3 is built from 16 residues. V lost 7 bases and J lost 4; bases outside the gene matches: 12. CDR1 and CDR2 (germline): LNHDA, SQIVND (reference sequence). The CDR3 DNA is TGTGCCAGTACCCGGCAGGGGGCTACTCCTTACAATGAGCAGTTCTTC. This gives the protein CASTRQGATPYNEQFF.

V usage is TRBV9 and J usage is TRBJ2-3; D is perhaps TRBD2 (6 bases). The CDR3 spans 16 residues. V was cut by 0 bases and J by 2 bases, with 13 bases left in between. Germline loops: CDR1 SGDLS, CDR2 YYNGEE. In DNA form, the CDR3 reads TGTGCCAGCAGCGTAGTTGGGGGAGGCCCCACAGATACGCAGTATTTT. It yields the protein CASSVVGGGPTDTQYF.

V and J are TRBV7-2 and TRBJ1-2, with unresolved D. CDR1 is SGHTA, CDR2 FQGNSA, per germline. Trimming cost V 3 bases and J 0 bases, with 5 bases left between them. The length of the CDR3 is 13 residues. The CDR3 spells CASSFPANYGYTF. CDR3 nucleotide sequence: TGTGCCAGCAGCTTCCCAGCTAACTATGGCTACACCTTC.

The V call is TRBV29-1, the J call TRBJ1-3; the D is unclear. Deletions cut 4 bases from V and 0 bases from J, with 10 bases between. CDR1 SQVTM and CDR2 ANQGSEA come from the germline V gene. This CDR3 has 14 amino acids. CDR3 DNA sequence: TGCAGCGTTGCAGGTCAGAGCTCTGGAAACACCATATATTTT. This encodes CSVAGQSSGNTIYF.

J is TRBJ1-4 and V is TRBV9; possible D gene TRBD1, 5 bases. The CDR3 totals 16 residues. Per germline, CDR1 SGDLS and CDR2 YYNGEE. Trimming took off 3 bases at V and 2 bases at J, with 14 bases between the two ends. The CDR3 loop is CASSGEDGTTNEKLFF. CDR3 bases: TGTGCCAGCAGCGGAGAAGACGGGACTACTAATGAAAAACTGTTTTTT.

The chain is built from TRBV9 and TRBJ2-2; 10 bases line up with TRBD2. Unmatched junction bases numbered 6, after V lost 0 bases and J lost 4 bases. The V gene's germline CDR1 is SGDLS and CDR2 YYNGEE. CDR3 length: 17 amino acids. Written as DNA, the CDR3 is TGTGCCAGCAGCGTAGAGGCTAGCGGGAGTATCACCGGGGAGCTGTTTTTT. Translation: CASSVEASGSITGELFF.

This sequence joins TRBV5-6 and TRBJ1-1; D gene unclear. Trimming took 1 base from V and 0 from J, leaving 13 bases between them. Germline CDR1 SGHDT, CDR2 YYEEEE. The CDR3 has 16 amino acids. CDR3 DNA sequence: TGTGCCAGCAGCTTGTTTCCGGAGATGATGAACACTGAAGCTTTCTTT. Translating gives CASSLFPEMMNTEAFF.

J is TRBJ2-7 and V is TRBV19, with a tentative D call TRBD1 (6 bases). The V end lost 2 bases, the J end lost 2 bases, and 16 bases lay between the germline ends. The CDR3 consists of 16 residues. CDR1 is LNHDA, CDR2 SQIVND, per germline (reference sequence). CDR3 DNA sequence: TGTGCCAGTAGTATAAGCCCAGGGGCTTCGGCCTACGAGCAGTACTTC. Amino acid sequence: CASSISPGASAYEQYF.

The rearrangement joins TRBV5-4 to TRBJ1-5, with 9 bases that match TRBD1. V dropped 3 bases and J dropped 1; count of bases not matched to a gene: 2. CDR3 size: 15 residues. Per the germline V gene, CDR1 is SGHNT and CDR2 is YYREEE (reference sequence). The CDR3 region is CASSSGQGSNQPQHF. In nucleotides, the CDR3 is TGTGCCAGCAGCTCGGGACAGGGAAGCAATCAGCCCCAGCATTTT.

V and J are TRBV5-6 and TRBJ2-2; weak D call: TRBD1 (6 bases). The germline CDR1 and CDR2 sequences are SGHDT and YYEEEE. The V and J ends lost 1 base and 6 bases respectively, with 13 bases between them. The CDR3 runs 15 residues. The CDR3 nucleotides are TGTGCCAGCAGCTTGTTACAGGGTAGTGCCGGGGAGCTGTTTTTT. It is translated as CASSLLQGSAGELFF.

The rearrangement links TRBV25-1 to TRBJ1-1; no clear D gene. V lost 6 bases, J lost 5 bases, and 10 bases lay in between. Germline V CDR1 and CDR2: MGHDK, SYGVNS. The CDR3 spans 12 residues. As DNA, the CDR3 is TGTGCCAGCAGAGATGCGGGGACTGAAGCTTTCTTT. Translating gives CASRDAGTEAFF.

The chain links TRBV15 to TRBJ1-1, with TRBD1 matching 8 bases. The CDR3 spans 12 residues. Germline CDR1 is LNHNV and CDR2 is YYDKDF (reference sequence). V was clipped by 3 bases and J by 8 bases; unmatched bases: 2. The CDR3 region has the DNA TGTGCCACCAGCAGGAGGGACAGGGAAGCTTTCTTT. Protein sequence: CATSRRDREAFF.

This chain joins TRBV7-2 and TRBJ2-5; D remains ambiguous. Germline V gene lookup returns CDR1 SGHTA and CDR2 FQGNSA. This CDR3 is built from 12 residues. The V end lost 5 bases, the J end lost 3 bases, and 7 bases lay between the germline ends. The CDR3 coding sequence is TGTGCCAGCAGCCTCACAAAAGAGACCCAGTACTTC. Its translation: CASSLTKETQYF.

CDR3 sequence (DNA): TGTGCCAGTAGTAGTCAGGGTATCACTGAAGCTTTCTTT. Translation gives CASSSQGITEAFF. The V call is TRBV19, the J call TRBJ1-1; tentative D call: TRBD1 (5 bases). Germline V gene data show CDR1 as LNHDA and CDR2 as SQIVND (reference sequence). The CDR3 has 13 amino acids. The V end lost 4 bases, the J end lost 4 bases, and 10 bases lay between the germline ends. The full variable domain, completed using reference TRBV19 and TRBJ1-1, is DGGITQSPKYLFRKEGQNVTLSCEQNLNHDAMYWYRQDPGQGLRLIYYSQIVNDFQKGDIAEGYSVSREKKESFPLTVTSAQKNPTAFYLCASSSQGITEAFFGQGTRLTVV.